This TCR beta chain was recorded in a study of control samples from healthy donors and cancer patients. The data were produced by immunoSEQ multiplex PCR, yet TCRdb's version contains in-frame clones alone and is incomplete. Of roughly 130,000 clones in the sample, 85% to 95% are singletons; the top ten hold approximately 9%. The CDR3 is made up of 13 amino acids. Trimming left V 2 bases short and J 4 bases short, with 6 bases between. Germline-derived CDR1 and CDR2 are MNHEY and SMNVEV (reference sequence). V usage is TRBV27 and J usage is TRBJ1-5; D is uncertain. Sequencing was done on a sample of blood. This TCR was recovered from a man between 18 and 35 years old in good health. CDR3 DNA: TGTGCCAGCAGTTTAGCCGGTAATCAGCCCCAGCATTTT. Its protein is CASSLAGNQPQHF.